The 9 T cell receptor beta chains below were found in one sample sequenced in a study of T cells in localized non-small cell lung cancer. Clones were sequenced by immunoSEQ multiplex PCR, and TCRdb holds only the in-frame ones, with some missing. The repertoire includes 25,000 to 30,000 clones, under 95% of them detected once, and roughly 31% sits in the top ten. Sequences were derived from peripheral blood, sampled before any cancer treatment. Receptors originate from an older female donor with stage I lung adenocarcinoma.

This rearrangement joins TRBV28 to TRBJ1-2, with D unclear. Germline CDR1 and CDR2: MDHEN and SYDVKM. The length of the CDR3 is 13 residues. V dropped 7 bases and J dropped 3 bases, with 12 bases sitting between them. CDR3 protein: CASKRDPHYGYTF. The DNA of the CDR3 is TGTGCCAGCAAGCGGGATCCTCACTATGGCTACACCTTC.

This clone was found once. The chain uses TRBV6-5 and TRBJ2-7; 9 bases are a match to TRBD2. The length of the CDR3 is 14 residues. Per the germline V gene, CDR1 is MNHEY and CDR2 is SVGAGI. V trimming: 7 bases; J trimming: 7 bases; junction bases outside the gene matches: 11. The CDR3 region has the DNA TGTGCCAGCAACAACCCGGGACTAGCTATAGAGCAGTACTTC. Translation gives CASNNPGLAIEQYF.

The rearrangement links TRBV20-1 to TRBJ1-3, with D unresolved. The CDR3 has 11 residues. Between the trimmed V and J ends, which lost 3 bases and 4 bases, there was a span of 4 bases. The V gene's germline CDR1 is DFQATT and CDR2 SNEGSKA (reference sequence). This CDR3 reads CSASRGNTIYF. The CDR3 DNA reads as TGCAGTGCTAGCAGGGGAAACACCATATATTTT.

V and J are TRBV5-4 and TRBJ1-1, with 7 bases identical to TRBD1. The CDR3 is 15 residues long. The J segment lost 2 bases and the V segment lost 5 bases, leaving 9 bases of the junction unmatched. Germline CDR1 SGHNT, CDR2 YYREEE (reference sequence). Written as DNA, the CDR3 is TGTGCCAGCAGTCGAGATACAGGGGTTAACACTGAAGCTTTCTTT. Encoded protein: CASSRDTGVNTEAFF.

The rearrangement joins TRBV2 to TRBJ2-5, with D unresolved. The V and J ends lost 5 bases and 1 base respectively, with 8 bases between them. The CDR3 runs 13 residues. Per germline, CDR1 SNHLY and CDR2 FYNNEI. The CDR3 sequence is CASSWQSQETQYF. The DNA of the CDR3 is TGTGCCAGCAGTTGGCAGAGCCAAGAGACCCAGTACTTC.

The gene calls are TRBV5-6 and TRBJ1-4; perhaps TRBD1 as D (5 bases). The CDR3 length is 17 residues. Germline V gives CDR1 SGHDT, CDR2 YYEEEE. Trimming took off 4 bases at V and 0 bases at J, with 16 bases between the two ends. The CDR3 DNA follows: TGTGCCAGCAGCCGAGGACCAGGGAGTGCAACTAATGAAAAACTGTTTTTT. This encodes CASSRGPGSATNEKLFF. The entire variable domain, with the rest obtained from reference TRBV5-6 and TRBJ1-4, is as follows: DAGVTQSPTHLIKTRGQQVTLRCSPKSGHDTVSWYQQALGQGPQFIFQYYEEEERQRGNFPDRFSGHQFPNYSSELNVNALLLGDSALYLCASSRGPGSATNEKLFFGSGTQLSVL.

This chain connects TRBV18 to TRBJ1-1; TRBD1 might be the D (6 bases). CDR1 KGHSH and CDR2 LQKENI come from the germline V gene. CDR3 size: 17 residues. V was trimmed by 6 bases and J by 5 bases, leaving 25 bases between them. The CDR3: CASSVARLRGLPTEAFF. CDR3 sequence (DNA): TGTGCCAGCTCTGTCGCTCGGCTCAGGGGCCTGCCTACTGAAGCTTTCTTT.

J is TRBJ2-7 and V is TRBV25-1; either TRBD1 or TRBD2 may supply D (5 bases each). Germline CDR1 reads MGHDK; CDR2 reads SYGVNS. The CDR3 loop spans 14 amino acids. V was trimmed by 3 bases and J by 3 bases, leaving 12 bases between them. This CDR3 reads CASSEGRNFYEQYF. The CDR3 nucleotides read TGTGCCAGCAGTGAGGGACGGAATTTCTACGAGCAGTACTTC.

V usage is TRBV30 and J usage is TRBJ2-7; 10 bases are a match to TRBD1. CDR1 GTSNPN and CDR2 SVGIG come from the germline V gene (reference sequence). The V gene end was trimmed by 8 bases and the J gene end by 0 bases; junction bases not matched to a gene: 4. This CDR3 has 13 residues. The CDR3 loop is CAARDRGSYEQYF. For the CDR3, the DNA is TGTGCCGCTCGGGACAGGGGCTCCTACGAGCAGTACTTC.